These 3 T cell receptor beta chains share one sample of origin, sequenced in a study of cytomegalovirus exposure and HLA in healthy donors. A multiplex PCR was run with 60 Vbeta primers and 13 Jbeta primers. The data were produced by immunoSEQ multiplex PCR, yet TCRdb's version contains in-frame clones alone and is incomplete. This sample carries fewer than 250,000 clones, 65% to 85% of them seen once, and the ten largest clones take around 1.9%. Material for sequencing was PBMCs. The receptors derive from a man between 18 and 35 years old in good health and CMV-seronegative.

V gene TRBV4-1 combines with J gene TRBJ2-5, with D possibly matching TRBD2 (6 bases). CDR1 and CDR2 from the germline V gene are MGHRA and YSYEKL. V shed 1 base and J shed 1 base, with 19 bases lying between them. The length of the CDR3 is 18 residues. In nucleotides, the CDR3 is TGCGCCAGCAGCCAAGGGGCCAATGGCGGGGACCTCCAAGAGACCCAGTACTTC. This codes for CASSQGANGGDLQETQYF.

This sequence joins TRBV11-2 and TRBJ2-1; a weak D match, TRBD2 (5 bases). Per the germline V gene, CDR1 is SGHAT and CDR2 is FQNNGV. The ends were cut back, 1 base at V and 10 bases at J, with 20 bases in the middle. CDR3 length: 16 residues. CDR3 sequence (DNA): TGTGCCAGCAGCTTAGGGTGGCGGGCCACCCCGGGGGAGCAGTTCTTC. It specifies CASSLGWRATPGEQFF.

The chain uses TRBV14 and TRBJ2-1, with TRBD2 identical over 9 bases. CDR1 SGHDN and CDR2 FVKESK come from the germline V gene. J lost 0 bases, V lost 4 bases, and 10 bases had no gene match. The CDR3 length is 18 residues. CDR3 sequence (DNA): TGTGCCAGCAGCCCCGGGACTAGCCGTTCGGGCTCCTACAATGAGCAGTTCTTC. This sequence encodes CASSPGTSRSGSYNEQFF.